This TCR beta chain was captured by sequencing in a study of control samples from healthy donors and cancer patients. CDR1 is WNHNN, CDR2 SYGVQD, per germline (reference sequence). CDR3 length: 13 residues. Trimming took off 5 bases at V and 1 base at J, with 7 bases between the two ends. TCRdb keeps only in-frame clones here, not all; method: immunoSEQ multiplex PCR. This table holds 75,000 to 100,000 clones, 85% to 90% found once. The sequencing input was blood. The receptor was derived from a man aged 30 to 45 in good health. The genes are TRBV10-1 and TRBJ2-3; D uncertain. DNA for the CDR3: TGCGCCAGCAGTCCCGAGGGCACAGATACGCAGTATTTT. It codes for CASSPEGTDTQYF.